The 15 T cell receptor beta chains given below trace back to one sample, sequenced in a study of response to subunit inactivated influenza vaccine. TCRdb re-called the RT-PCR reads through MiXCR, storing one row per CDR3 protein. Of more than 600,000 distinct CDR3 sequences in the sample, about 18% were seen once. The sequences come from PBMCs from blood, collected 5 days after vaccination. The source is a man aged 50 to 59 who received an inactivated influenza vaccine.

This clonotype was found a few times. The chain recombines TRBV10-3 with TRBJ2-7, with D unclear. The length of the CDR3 is 14 residues. V was cut by 3 bases and J by 0 bases, with 9 bases left in between. The germline gives CDR1 ENHRY, CDR2 SYGVKD. The chain's CDR3 is CAISDVRASYEQYF. In DNA, the CDR3 is TGTGCCATCAGTGATGTTCGGGCCTCCTACGAGCAGTACTTC.

The chain recombines TRBV9 with TRBJ2-2, with a possible D match to TRBD1 (5 bases). The germline gives CDR1 SGDLS, CDR2 YYNGEE. The CDR3 contains 15 residues. Trimming left V 0 bases short and J 1 base short, with 7 bases between. The CDR3 sequence: CASSVDRMNTGELFF. The DNA for the CDR3 is TGTGCCAGCAGCGTAGACAGGATGAACACCGGGGAGCTGTTTTTT.

The chain is built from TRBV5-4 and TRBJ2-1; a weak D match, TRBD2 (7 bases). The V end was cut by 3 bases, the J end by 5 bases, with 18 bases between. The CDR3 is made up of 16 amino acids. Germline V CDR1 and CDR2: SGHNT, YYREEE (reference sequence). CDR3 amino acids: CASSSRGGSWDNEQFF. DNA of the CDR3: TGTGCCAGCAGCTCCAGGGGCGGGAGCTGGGACAATGAGCAGTTCTTC.

This chain connects TRBV6-5 to TRBJ1-6; D gene ambiguous. The V gene lost 2 bases and the J gene lost 7 bases, with 18 bases spanning the gap. Germline V CDR1 and CDR2: MNHEY, SVGAGI. The CDR3 is made up of 17 amino acids. The CDR3 region has the DNA TGTGCCAGCAGTTACCGTCATCCAGCGGGCCAGAATTCACCCCTCCACTTT. It translates to CASSYRHPAGQNSPLHF.

This clonotype was counted ten times or more. The rearrangement uses TRBV5-1 and TRBJ2-1; TRBD2 is a possible D gene (5 bases). Germline CDR1 reads SGHRS; CDR2 reads YFSETQ. V was pared by 4 bases and J by 6 bases, with 20 bases between. The CDR3 sequence is 16 residues long. CDR3 coding DNA: TGCGCCAGCAGCCTCAGTGCAGGACTTCTCCTCAATGAGCAGTTCTTC. Its translation: CASSLSAGLLLNEQFF.

This clonotype was seen only a few times. V is TRBV6-1 and J is TRBJ1-2, with D perhaps TRBD1 (5 bases). CDR1 is MNHNS and CDR2 is SASEGT in the germline V gene. The CDR3 extends over 15 amino acids. V was trimmed by 5 bases and J by 4 bases, leaving 17 bases between them. The CDR3 protein is CASSQPPAGSYGYTF. CDR3 nucleotide sequence: TGTGCCAGCAGTCAACCCCCGGCAGGGAGCTATGGCTACACCTTC.

The chain couples TRBV12-3 or TRBV12-4 to TRBJ1-2, with D tentatively TRBD1 (6 bases). The CDR3 has 15 residues. The V end lost 1 base, the J end lost 6 bases, and 15 bases lay between the germline ends. The DNA for the CDR3 is TGTGCCAGCAGTTTAGGGGCAGGGGTAGGTGATGGCTACACCTTC. It translates to CASSLGAGVGDGYTF.

The chain has TRBV2 and TRBJ2-1, with TRBD2 as a possible D gene (6 bases). The V gene's germline CDR1 is SNHLY and CDR2 FYNNEI. This CDR3 region has 12 residues. The ends were cut back, 7 bases at V and 9 bases at J, with 13 bases in the middle. CDR3: CASTDRGTEQFF. For the CDR3, the DNA is TGTGCCAGCACCGATCGGGGGACTGAGCAGTTCTTC.

The chain joins TRBV7-6 to TRBJ2-2; D is undetermined. V was trimmed by 5 bases and J by 5 bases, leaving 12 bases between them. Germline-derived CDR1 and CDR2 are SGHVS and FNYEAQ. The CDR3 spans 14 residues. The CDR3, as DNA: TGTGCCAGCAGCCAATGGCTAGGGACCGGGGAGCTGTTTTTT. This encodes CASSQWLGTGELFF.

The rearrangement uses TRBV24-1 and TRBJ2-1; TRBD1 matches 8 bases. V shed 3 bases, J shed 4 bases, and the junction held 13 bases outside the gene matches. Germline-derived CDR1 and CDR2 are KGHDR and SFDVKD. The CDR3 contains 18 residues. The CDR3 DNA sequence: TGTGCCACCAGTGATACCACTCGGCAGGGGGCAAAGTACAATGAGCAGTTCTTC. This codes for CATSDTTRQGAKYNEQFF.

This clonotype was detected only a few times. The chain recombines TRBV20-1 with TRBJ2-1; D is unclear. Germline CDR1 reads DFQATT; CDR2 reads SNEGSKA (reference sequence). The CDR3 sequence is 16 residues long. V was trimmed by 0 bases and J by 7 bases, leaving 19 bases between them. The CDR3 sequence: CSARDILLVLVNEQFF. DNA for the CDR3: TGCAGTGCTAGAGATATCTTACTTGTTTTGGTGAATGAGCAGTTCTTC.

This clonotype was observed a few times. The rearrangement uses TRBV5-1 and TRBJ2-1; maybe TRBD2 (6 bases). The CDR3 is 15 amino acids. Trimming shortened V by 0 bases and J by 5 bases, and 12 bases separated the two germline ends. The V gene's germline CDR1 is SGHRS and CDR2 YFSETQ. CDR3: CASSLDGRGNNEQFF. CDR3 sequence (DNA): TGCGCCAGCAGCTTGGATGGGCGGGGCAACAATGAGCAGTTCTTC.

This clonotype was counted a few times. The V gene is TRBV20-1, the J gene TRBJ2-7; TRBD2 matches 13 bases. This CDR3 spans 14 amino acids. Germline CDR1 DFQATT, CDR2 SNEGSKA (reference sequence). V trimming: 5 bases; J trimming: 7 bases; junction bases outside the gene matches: 8. As DNA, the CDR3 is TGCAGTGCTCCAGGACTAGCGGGAGCTTGGGAGCAGTACTTC. It encodes CSAPGLAGAWEQYF.

This clonotype was detected only a few times. The chain recombines TRBV5-1 with TRBJ2-5; TRBD1 matches at 7 bases. This CDR3 has 14 amino acids. V dropped 4 bases and J dropped 3; count of bases not matched to a gene: 6. The V gene's germline CDR1 is SGHRS and CDR2 YFSETQ. This chain's CDR3 is CASSPDRVEETQYF. In DNA, the CDR3 is TGCGCCAGCAGCCCAGACAGGGTAGAAGAGACCCAGTACTTC. Full variable domain (missing parts from reference TRBV5-1 and TRBJ2-5): KAGVTQTPRYLIKTRGQQVTLSCSPISGHRSVSWYQQTPGQGLQFLFEYFSETQRNKGNFPGRFSGRQFSNSRSEMNVSTLELGDSALYLCASSPDRVEETQYFGPGTRLLVL.

This clonotype was seen a few times. The gene calls are TRBV12-3 or TRBV12-4 and TRBJ2-7, with D hard to call. The CDR3 consists of 13 residues. V dropped 3 bases and J dropped 3 bases, with 9 bases sitting between them. The CDR3 bases are TGTGCCAGCAGTTTGGGAACGTACTACGAGCAGTACTTC. This codes for CASSLGTYYEQYF.